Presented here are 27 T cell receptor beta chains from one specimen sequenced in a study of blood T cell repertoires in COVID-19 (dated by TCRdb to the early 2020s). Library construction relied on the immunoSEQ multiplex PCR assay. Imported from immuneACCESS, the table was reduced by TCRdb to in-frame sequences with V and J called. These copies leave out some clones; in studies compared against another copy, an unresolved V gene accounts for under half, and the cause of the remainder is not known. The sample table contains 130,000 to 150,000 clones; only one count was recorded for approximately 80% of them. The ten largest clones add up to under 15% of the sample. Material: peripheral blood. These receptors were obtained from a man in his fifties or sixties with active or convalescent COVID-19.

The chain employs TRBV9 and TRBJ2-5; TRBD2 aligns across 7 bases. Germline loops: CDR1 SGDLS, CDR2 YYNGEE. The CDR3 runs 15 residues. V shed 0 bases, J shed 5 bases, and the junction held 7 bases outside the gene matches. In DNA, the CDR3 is TGTGCCAGCAGCGTAGTCGGCGGGGGATGGGAGACCCAGTACTTC. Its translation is CASSVVGGGWETQYF. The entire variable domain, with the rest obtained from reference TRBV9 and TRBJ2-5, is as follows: DSGVTQTPKHLITATGQRVTLRCSPRSGDLSVYWYQQSLDQGLQFLIQYYNGEERAKGNILERFSAQQFPDLHSELNLSSLELGDSALYFCASSVVGGGWETQYFGPGTRLLVL.

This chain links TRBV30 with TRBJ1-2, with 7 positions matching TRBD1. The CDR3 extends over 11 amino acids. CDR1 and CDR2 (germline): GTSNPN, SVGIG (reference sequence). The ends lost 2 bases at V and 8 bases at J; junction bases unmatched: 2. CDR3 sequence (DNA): TGTGCCTGGAGTAGACAGGGCGGCTACACCTTC. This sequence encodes CAWSRQGGYTF.

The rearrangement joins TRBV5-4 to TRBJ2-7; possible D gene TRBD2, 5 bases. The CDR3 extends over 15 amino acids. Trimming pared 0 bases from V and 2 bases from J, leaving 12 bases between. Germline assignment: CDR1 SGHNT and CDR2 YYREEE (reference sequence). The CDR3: CASSLGGRDTYEQYF. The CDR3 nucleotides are TGTGCCAGCAGCTTGGGAGGGAGAGATACCTACGAGCAGTACTTC.

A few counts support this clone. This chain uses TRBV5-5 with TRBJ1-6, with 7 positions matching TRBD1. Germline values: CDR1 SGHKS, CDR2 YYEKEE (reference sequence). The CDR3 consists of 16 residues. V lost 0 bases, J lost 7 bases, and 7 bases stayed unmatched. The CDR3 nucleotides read TGTGCCAGCAGCTTGGGACCGGGACAGAAGAATTCACCCCTCCACTTT. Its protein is CASSLGPGQKNSPLHF.

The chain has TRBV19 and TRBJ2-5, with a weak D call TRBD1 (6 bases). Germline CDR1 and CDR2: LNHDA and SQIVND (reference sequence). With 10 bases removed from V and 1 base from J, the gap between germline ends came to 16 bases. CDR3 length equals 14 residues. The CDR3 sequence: CATTQRGSQETQYF. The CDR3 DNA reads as TGTGCCACCACTCAAAGGGGGTCCCAAGAGACCCAGTACTTC.

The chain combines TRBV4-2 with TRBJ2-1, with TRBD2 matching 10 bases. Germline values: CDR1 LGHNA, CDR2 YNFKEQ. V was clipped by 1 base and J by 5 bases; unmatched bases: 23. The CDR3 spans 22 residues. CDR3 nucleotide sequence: TGTGCCAGCAGCCAAGGCCCGCTAGCGGGAGTAAGCCCGCATAGCTCTAACAATGAGCAGTTCTTC. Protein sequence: CASSQGPLAGVSPHSSNNEQFF.

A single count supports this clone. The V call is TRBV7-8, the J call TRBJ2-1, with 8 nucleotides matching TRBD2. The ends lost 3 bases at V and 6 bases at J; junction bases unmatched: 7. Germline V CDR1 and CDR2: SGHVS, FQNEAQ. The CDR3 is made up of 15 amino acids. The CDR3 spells CASSFSTSVLNEQFF. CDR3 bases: TGTGCCAGCAGCTTCTCGACTAGCGTCCTCAATGAGCAGTTCTTC.

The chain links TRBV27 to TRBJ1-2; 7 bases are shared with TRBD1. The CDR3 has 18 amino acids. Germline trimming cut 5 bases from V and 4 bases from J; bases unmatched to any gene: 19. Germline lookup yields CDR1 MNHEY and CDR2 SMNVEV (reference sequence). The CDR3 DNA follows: TGTGCCAGCAGTCCCCTTAAAACAGGGGCAAAGCGTGTCTATGGCTACACCTTC. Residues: CASSPLKTGAKRVYGYTF.

The CDR3 DNA reads as TGCGCCAGCAGCCAGGTCCGCGGGCCCCAGCATTTT. Translating gives CASSQVRGPQHF. This chain links TRBV4-3 with TRBJ1-5; D not resolved. CDR3 length: 12 residues. The germline CDR1 and CDR2 sequences are LGHNA and YSLEER. With 3 bases removed from V and 9 bases from J, the gap between germline ends came to 9 bases.

CDR3 in DNA: TGTGCCAGCAGCCAAGTGCGCAGGGCTGGCTACACCTTC. As protein: CASSQVRRAGYTF. The chain recombines TRBV14 with TRBJ1-2; D is perhaps TRBD1 (5 bases). Trimming removed 1 base at V and 7 bases at J, with 10 bases between. Per germline, CDR1 SGHDN and CDR2 FVKESK. This CDR3 is built from 13 residues.

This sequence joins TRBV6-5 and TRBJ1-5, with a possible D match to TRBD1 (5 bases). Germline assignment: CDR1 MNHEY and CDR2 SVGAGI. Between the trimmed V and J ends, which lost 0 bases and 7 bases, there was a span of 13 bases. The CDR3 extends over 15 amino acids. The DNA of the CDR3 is TGTGCCAGCAGTTACTCGGGGCAGGTAGGACAGCCCCAGCATTTT. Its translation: CASSYSGQVGQPQHF.

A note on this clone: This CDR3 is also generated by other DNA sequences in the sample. CDR3 loop: CASSQTGDEQYF. CDR3 coding DNA: TGTGCCAGCAGCCAAACAGGGGACGAGCAGTACTTC. The chain combines TRBV3-1 (or the pseudogene TRBV3-2) with TRBJ2-7; 7 bases agree with TRBD1. This CDR3 comprises 12 residues. J gave up 5 bases and V 2 bases, and 0 bases lay outside the gene matches. Germline CDR1 is LGHDT and CDR2 is YNNKEL (reference sequence).

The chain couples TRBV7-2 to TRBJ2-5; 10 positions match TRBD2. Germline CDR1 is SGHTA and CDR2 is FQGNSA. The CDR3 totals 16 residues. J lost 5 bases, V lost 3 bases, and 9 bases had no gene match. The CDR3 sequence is CASSFTRQRGGETQYF. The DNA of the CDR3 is TGTGCCAGCAGCTTCACCCGACAGCGGGGGGGGGAGACCCAGTACTTC. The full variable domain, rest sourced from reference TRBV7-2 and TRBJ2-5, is GAGVSQSPSNKVTEKGKDVELRCDPISGHTALYWYRQSLGQGLEFLIYFQGNSAPDKSGLPSDRFSAERTGGSVSTLTIQRTQQEDSAVYLCASSFTRQRGGETQYFGPGTRLLVL.

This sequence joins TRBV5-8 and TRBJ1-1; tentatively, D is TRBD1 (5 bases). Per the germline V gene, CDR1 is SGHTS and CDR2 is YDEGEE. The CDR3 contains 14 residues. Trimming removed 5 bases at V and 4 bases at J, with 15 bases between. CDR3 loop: CASRYSSRVTEAFF. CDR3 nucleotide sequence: TGTGCCAGCAGATATTCCTCCAGGGTCACTGAAGCTTTCTTT.

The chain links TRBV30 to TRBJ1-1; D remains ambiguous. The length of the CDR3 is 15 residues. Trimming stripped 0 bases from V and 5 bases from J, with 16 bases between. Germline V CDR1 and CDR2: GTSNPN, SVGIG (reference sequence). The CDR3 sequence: CAWSVRARVGTEAFF. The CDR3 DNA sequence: TGTGCCTGGAGTGTAAGGGCGAGGGTAGGTACTGAAGCTTTCTTT.

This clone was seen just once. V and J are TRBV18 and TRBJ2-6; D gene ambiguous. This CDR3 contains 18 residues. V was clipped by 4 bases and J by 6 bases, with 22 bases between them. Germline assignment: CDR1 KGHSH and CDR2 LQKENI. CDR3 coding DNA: TGTGCCAGCTCACGGTCGGTCAATCCCTCGTTTGAGGCCAACGTCCTGACTTTC. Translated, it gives CASSRSVNPSFEANVLTF. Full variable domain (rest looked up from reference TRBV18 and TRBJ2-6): NAGVMQNPRHLVRRRGQEARLRCSPMKGHSHVYWYRQLPEEGLKFMVYLQKENIIDESGMPKERFSAEFPKEGPSILRIQQVVRGDSAAYFCASSRSVNPSFEANVLTFGAGSRLTVL.

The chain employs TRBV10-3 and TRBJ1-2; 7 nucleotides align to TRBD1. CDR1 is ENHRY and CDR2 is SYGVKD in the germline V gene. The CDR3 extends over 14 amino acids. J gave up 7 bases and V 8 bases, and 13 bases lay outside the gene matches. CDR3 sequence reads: CAIRSQGGSAGYTF. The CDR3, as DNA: TGTGCCATCCGATCCCAGGGGGGCTCCGCTGGCTACACCTTC.

CDR3 DNA: TGTGCCAGCAGTTCCCTGACAGCCCAGGGGCCCCAGCATTTT. Translated: CASSSLTAQGPQHF. The rearrangement links TRBV27 to TRBJ1-5, with D perhaps TRBD1 (5 bases). There are 14 residues in the CDR3. CDR1 is MNHEY and CDR2 is SMNVEV in the germline V gene (reference sequence). V was trimmed by 4 bases and J by 9 bases, leaving 16 bases between them.

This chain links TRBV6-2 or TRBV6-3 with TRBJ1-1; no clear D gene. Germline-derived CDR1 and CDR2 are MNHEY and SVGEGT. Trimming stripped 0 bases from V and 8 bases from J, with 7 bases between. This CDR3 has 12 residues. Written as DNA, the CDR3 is TGTGCCAGCAGTTACTCGCACGGGGAAGCTTTCTTT. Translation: CASSYSHGEAFF.

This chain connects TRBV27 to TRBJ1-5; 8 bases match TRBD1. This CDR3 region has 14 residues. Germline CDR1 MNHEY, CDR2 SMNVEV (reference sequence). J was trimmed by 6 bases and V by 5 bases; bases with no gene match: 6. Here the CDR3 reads CASSHGQGTQPQHF. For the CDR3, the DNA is TGTGCCAGCAGTCATGGACAGGGAACTCAGCCCCAGCATTTT.

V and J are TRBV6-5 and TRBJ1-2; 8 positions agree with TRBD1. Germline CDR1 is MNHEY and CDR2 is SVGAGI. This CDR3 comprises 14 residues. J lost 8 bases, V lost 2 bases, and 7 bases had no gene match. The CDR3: CASSYGQGVEGYTF. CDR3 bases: TGTGCCAGCAGTTACGGACAGGGCGTCGAGGGCTACACCTTC.

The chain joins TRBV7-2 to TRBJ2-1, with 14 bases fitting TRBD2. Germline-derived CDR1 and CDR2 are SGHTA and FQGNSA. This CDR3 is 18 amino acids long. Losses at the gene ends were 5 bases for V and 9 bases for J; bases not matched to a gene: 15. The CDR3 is CASSLPGLAGDGSGEQFF. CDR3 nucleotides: TGTGCCAGCAGCCTACCGGGACTAGCGGGAGATGGATCGGGTGAGCAGTTCTTC.

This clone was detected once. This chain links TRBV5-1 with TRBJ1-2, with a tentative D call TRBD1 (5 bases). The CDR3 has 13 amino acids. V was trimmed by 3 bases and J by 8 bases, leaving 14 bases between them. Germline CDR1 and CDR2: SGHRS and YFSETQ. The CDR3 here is CASSYDSSMGYTF. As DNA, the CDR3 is TGCGCCAGCAGCTATGACAGTTCCATGGGCTACACCTTC.

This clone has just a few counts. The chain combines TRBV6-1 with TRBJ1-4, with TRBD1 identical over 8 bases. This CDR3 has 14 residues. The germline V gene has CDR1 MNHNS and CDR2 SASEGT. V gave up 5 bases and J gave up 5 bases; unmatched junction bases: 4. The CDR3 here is CASSSGQANEKLFF. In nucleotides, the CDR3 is TGTGCCAGCAGTTCGGGACAGGCAAATGAAAAACTGTTTTTT.

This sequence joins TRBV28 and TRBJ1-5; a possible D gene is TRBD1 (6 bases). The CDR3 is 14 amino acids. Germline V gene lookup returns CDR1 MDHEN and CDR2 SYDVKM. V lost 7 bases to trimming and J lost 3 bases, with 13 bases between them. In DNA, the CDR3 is TGTGCCAGCATAAGGACAGAGAACAATCAGCCCCAGCATTTT. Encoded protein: CASIRTENNQPQHF.

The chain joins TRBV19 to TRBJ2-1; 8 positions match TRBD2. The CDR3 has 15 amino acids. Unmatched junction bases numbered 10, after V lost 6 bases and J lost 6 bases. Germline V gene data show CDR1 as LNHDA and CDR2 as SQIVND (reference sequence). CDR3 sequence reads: CASRPPGTRVNEQFF. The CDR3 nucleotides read TGTGCCAGTAGACCTCCCGGGACTAGAGTCAATGAGCAGTTCTTC.

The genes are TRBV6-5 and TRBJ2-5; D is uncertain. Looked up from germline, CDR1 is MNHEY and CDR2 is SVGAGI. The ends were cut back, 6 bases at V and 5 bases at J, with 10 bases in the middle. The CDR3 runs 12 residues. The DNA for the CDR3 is TGTGCCAGCAGCCCCCGGAGCGAGACCCAGTACTTC. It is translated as CASSPRSETQYF.